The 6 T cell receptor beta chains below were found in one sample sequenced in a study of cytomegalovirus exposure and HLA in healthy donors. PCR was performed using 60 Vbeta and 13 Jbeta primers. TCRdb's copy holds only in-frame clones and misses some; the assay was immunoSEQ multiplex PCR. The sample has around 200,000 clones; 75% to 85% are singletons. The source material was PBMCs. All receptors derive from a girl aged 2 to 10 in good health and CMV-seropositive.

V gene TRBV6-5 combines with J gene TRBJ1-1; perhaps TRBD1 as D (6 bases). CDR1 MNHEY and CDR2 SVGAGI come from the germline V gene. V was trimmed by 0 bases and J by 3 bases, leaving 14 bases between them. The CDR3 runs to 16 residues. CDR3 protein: CASSYSSGTPYTEAFF. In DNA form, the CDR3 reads TGTGCCAGCAGTTACTCGTCAGGGACACCCTACACTGAAGCTTTCTTT.

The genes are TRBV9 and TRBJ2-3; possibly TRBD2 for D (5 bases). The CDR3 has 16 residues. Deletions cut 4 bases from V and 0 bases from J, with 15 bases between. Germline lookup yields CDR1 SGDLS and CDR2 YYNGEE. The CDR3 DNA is TGTGCCAGCAGCCCTCGTCCGGGGTCTAGCACAGATACGCAGTATTTT. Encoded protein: CASSPRPGSSTDTQYF.

CDR3: CASSLTGQGGLVYNEQFF. The CDR3 nucleotides are TGTGCCAGCAGCTTAACGGGACAGGGGGGACTCGTATACAATGAGCAGTTCTTC. J is TRBJ2-1 and V is TRBV7-8; 11 nucleotides line up with TRBD1. CDR1 SGHVS and CDR2 FQNEAQ come from the germline V gene. V dropped 2 bases and J dropped 4; count of bases not matched to a gene: 10. CDR3 size: 18 residues.

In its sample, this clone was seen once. CDR3 sequence reads: CAINPGQGNYGYTF. CDR3 nucleotides: TGTGCCATCAACCCGGGACAGGGGAACTATGGCTACACCTTC. The V and J genes are TRBV10-3 and TRBJ1-2, with 10 bases that match TRBD1. The J segment lost 2 bases and the V segment lost 7 bases, leaving 4 bases of the junction unmatched. This CDR3 is 14 amino acids long. Germline values: CDR1 ENHRY, CDR2 SYGVKD.

The CDR3 sequence is CASSPLMTVSNTGELFF. The CDR3 bases are TGTGCCAGCAGCCCCCTTATGACAGTGTCGAACACCGGGGAGCTGTTTTTT. This rearrangement joins TRBV14 to TRBJ2-2; a possible D gene is TRBD1 (5 bases). Deletions cut 4 bases from V and 0 bases from J, with 15 bases between. Germline CDR1 and CDR2: SGHDN and FVKESK. The CDR3 has 17 amino acids. The variable domain in full, with the rest retrieved from reference TRBV14 and TRBJ2-2, is EAGVTQFPSHSVIEKGQTVTLRCDPISGHDNLYWYRRVMGKEIKFLLHFVKESKQDESGMPNNRFLAERTGGTYSTLKVQPAELEDSGVYFCASSPLMTVSNTGELFFGEGSRLTVL.

The CDR3 nucleotides are TGTGCCATCAGTGAGGGGGGGAACGAGCAGTACTTC. Translating it yields CAISEGGNEQYF. The chain joins TRBV10-3 to TRBJ2-7; the D gene is possibly TRBD2 (6 bases). V was clipped by 2 bases and J by 5 bases, with 7 bases between them. CDR1 ENHRY and CDR2 SYGVKD come from the germline V gene. The CDR3 contains 12 residues.